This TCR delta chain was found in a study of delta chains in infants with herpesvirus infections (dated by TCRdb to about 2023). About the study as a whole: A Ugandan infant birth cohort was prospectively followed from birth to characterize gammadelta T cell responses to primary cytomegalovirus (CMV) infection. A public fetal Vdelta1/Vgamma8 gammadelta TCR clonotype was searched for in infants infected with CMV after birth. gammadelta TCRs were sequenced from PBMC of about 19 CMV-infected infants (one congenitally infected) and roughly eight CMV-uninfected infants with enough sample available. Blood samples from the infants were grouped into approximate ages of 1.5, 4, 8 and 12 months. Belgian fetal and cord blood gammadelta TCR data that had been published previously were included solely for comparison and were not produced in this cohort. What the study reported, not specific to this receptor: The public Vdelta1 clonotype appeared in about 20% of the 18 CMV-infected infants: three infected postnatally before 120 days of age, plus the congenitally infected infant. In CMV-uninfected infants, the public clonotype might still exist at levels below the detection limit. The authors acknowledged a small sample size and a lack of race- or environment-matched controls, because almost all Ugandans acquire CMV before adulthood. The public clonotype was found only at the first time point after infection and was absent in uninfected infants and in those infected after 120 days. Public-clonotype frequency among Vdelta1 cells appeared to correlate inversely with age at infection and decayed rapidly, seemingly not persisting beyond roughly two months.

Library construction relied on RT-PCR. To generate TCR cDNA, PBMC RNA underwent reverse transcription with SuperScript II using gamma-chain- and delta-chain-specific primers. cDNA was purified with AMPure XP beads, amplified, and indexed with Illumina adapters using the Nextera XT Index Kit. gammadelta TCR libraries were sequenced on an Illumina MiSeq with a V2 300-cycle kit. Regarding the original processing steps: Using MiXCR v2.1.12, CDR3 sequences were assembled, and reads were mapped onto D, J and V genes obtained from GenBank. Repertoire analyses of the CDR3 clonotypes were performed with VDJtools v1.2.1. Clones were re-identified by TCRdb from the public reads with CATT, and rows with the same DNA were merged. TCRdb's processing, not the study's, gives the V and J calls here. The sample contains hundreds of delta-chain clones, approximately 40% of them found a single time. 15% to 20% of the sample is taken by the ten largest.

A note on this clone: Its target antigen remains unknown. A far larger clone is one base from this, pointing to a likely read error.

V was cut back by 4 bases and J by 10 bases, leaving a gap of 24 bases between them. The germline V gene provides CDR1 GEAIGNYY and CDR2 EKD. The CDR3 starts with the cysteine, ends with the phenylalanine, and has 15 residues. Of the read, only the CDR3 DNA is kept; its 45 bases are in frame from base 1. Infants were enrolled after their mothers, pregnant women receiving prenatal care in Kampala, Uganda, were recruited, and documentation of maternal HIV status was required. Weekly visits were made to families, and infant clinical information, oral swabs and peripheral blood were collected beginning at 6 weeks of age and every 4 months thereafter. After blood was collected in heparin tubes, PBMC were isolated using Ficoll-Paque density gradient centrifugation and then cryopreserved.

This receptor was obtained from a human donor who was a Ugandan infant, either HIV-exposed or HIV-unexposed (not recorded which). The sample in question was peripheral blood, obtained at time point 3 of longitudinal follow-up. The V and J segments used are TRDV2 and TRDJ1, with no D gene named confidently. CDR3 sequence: CACDTNASYALGLIF. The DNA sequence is TGTGCCTGTGATACTAATGCATCGTACGCCTTGGGACTCATCTTT.